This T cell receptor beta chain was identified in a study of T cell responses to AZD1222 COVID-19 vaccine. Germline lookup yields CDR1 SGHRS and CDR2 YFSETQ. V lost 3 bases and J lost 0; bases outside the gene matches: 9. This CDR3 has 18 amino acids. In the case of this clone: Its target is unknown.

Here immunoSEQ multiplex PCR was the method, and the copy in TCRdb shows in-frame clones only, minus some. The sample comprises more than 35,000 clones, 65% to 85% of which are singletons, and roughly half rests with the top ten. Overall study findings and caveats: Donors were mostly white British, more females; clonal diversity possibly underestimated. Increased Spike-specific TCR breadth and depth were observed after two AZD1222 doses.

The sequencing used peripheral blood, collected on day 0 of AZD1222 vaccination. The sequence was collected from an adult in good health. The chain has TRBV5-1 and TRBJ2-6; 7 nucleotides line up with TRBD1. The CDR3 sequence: CASSSPQGFPSGANVLTF. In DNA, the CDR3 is TGCGCCAGCAGCTCCCCACAGGGGTTTCCCTCTGGGGCCAACGTCCTGACTTTC.